This TCR beta chain emerged from a study of T cell repertoires in ileal Crohn's disease. Across the study: Operated complications were stricturing disease (around 60%) and penetrating disease (about 40%).

The time point is: proximal margin of the surgical specimen (macroscopically non-inflamed). About this clone itself: Its antigen is unknown.

Some clones are missing from TCRdb's copy, which holds only in-frame ones; the method was immunoSEQ multiplex PCR. The profile covers about 1,800 clones, with around 90% appearing a single time and about 9.4% taken by the ten largest. The germline CDR1 and CDR2 sequences are PRHDT and FYEKMQ (reference sequence). The ends were cut back, 5 bases at V and 4 bases at J, with 17 bases in the middle. This CDR3 has 15 amino acids. Study-level findings and limits: Compared with non-smokers, active smokers at surgery showed more clonal expansions.

This chain connects TRBV13 to TRBJ1-1; no firm D call. The receptor comes from an adult with Crohn's disease. The source material was ileal tissue. CDR3 nucleotide sequence: TGTGCCAGCAGCCCGGGTTCCACGGGATCCACTGAAGCTTTCTTT. It encodes CASSPGSTGSTEAFF. Full variable domain (remainder filled in from reference TRBV13 and TRBJ1-1): AAGVIQSPRHLIKEKRETATLKCYPIPRHDTVYWYQQGPGQDPQFLISFYEKMQSDKGSIPDRFSAQQFSDYHSELNMSSLELGDSALYFCASSPGSTGSTEAFFGQGTRLTVV.